The entry that follows covers one T cell receptor (beta chain) sequence. The data stem from a study of CD8+CD57+ T cells in acquired aplastic anemia. For the study at large: The mean DNA yield obtained from sorted CD4+ and CD8+ cells came to around 3 ug.

According to the study, genomic DNA was the template for TCR beta VDJ and CDR3 profiling. TCRdb reprocessed the reads via MiXCR and lists one record per CDR3 protein. The sample shows about 210,000 distinct CDR3 sequences, roughly 33% of them seen only once. The CDR3 has 14 residues. The germline V gene encodes CDR1 SQVTM and CDR2 ANQGSEA. Trimming removed 5 bases from V and 8 bases from J, with 19 bases in between. The chain employs TRBV29-1 and TRBJ2-1, with a possible D match to TRBD2 (6 bases). The receptor comes from a human donor in good health, serving as a control. Sequenced input: sorted CD4+, CD8+, or CD8+CD57+ T cells (not recorded which) from PBMCs. In DNA form, the CDR3 reads TGCAGCGTTTCTGCGGGGTGGGGGTTGCATGAGCAGTTCTTC. Protein sequence: CSVSAGWGLHEQFF.